This T cell receptor (beta chain) was identified in a study of T cell changes during pregnancy in multiple sclerosis. In its sample, this clone was seen once. TCRdb keeps only in-frame clones here, not all; method: immunoSEQ multiplex PCR. The top ten hold approximately 1.5% of the sample, which has 85,000 to 130,000 clones, around 92% seen once. This receptor was obtained from a female donor with multiple sclerosis, enrolled in a pregnancy study. The sample consisted of peripheral blood, taken after pregnancy.

The CDR3 spells CASSPSDTGELFF. CDR3 DNA: TGTGCCAGCAGCCCCTCGGACACCGGGGAGCTGTTTTTT. The gene calls are TRBV6-6 and TRBJ2-2, with unresolved D. V was pared by 6 bases and J by 3 bases, with 8 bases between. The CDR3 covers 13 residues. Germline CDR1 and CDR2: MNHNY and SVGAGI (reference sequence).